The rows below give T cell receptor beta chains drawn from one sample of a study of sequential checkpoint blockade in melanoma. Clones were sequenced by immunoSEQ multiplex PCR, and TCRdb holds only the in-frame ones, with some missing. The data hold approximately 5,600 clones, with about 24% observed a single time. The sample in question was tumor tissue (inferred from file names), obtained from a patient given nivolumab and ipilimumab in sequence. The receptors were gathered from a human donor with melanoma. Each CDR3 is given with its conserved first and last residue. Fields, in order: clone size, V gene, J gene, D gene, CDR3 DNA, CDR3 protein. The D gene is left open where the match is weak. Expanded clones get a size class; other rows say once, few or many, or leave the size out.

many	TRBV9	TRBJ2-7	.	TGTGCCAGCAGCTCCGGACCCCCCGAGCAGTACTTC	CASSSGPPEQYF
large	TRBV6-8	TRBJ2-1	.	TGTGCCAGCAGCCCCGGGGTATCGGACTCCTACAATGAGCAGTTCTTC	CASSPGVSDSYNEQFF
.	TRBV15	TRBJ1-1	.	TGTGCCACCAGCAGAGGGCCGGGGGCGAGCACTGAAGCTTTCTTT	CATSRGPGASTEAFF
.	TRBV29-1	TRBJ2-7	.	TGCAGCGTTGGGGGGGGCTTGTACGAGCAGTACTTC	CSVGGGLYEQYF
few	TRBV28	TRBJ1-3	.	TGTGCCAGCACCCGGAGGCCTTCCTCTGGAAACACCATATATTTT	CASTRRPSSGNTIYF
medium-sized	TRBV9	TRBJ2-7	TRBD1	TGTGCCAGCACCCGGGACAGGGCGTCCTACGAGCAGTACTTC	CASTRDRASYEQYF
.	TRBV6-8	TRBJ2-4	TRBD2	TGTGCCAGCAGCCTAGCGGGAGCAGGAAACATTCAGTACTTC	CASSLAGAGNIQYF
few	TRBV5-1	TRBJ2-4	TRBD2	TGCGCCAGCAGCTCGCTAGCGGGAGCGGGGTTAGCCAAAAACATTCAGTACTTC	CASSSLAGAGLAKNIQYF
few	TRBV11-3	TRBJ2-1	TRBD2	TGTGCCAGCAGCTTTGGCGGGAGAAATAATGAGCAGTTCTTC	CASSFGGRNNEQFF
.	TRBV19	TRBJ2-7	.	TGTGCCAGTAGCCCCCCCGGGGGACAGATCTACGAGCAGTACTTC	CASSPPGGQIYEQYF
.	TRBV6-8	TRBJ2-7	TRBD2	TGTGCCAGTCTAGCGGGAGCCCACTACGAGCAGTACTTC	CASLAGAHYEQYF
.	TRBV5-1	TRBJ2-3	.	TGCGCCAGCAGCTTGGAGGGCTCTAGCACAGATACGCAGTATTTT	CASSLEGSSTDTQYF
.	TRBV19	TRBJ1-2	TRBD1	TGTGCCAGCCTCGACAGGGCGTCTAACTATGGCTACACCTTC	CASLDRASNYGYTF
.	TRBV19	TRBJ2-1	TRBD2	TGTGCCAGTAGTATCCCAGGACTAGCGGGAATTGAGCAGTTCTTC	CASSIPGLAGIEQFF
.	TRBV28	TRBJ1-1	TRBD1	TGTGCCAGCAGTTCTAACAGACAGGGCCTGTCCGCAGCTTTCTTT	CASSSNRQGLSAAFF
many	TRBV11-3	TRBJ2-1	TRBD2	TGTGCCAGCAGCTTGGCGGCGGGAGGGGGCAATGAGCAGTTCTTC	CASSLAAGGGNEQFF
medium-sized	TRBV6-8	TRBJ1-6	.	TGTGCCAGCAGTACAATAACAGGGATTAATTCACCCCTCCACTTT	CASSTITGINSPLHF
many	TRBV9	TRBJ2-6	.	TGTGCCAGCAGCCAGGACGGCAACTCTGGGGCCAACGTCCTGACTTTC	CASSQDGNSGANVLTF
.	TRBV25-1	TRBJ2-6	TRBD1	TGTGCCAGCAGTTTAAGGACAGGGGGAAAAGGGGCCAACGTCCTGACTTTC	CASSLRTGGKGANVLTF
.	TRBV10-2	TRBJ2-1	TRBD2	TGCGCCAGCAGTGGCTATCAGACTAGCGGGGGGGCCGGCGAGCAGTTCTTC	CASSGYQTSGGAGEQFF
.	TRBV19	TRBJ2-7	.	TGTGCCAGTAGTATATCTTTCTCGTATTACGAGCAGTACTTC	CASSISFSYYEQYF
.	TRBV6-8	TRBJ2-2	TRBD2	TGTGCCAGCAGTTACGGCGGGGGGGCCTTCGGGGAGCTGTTTTTT	CASSYGGGAFGELFF
many	TRBV11-3	TRBJ1-2	.	TGTGCCAGCAGCTTATCAGGGGCATTTAACTATGGCTACACCTTC	CASSLSGAFNYGYTF
many	TRBV11-3	TRBJ1-1	.	TGTGCCAGCAGCTTGACGGAGGTAAGGTCGAACACTGAAGCTTTCTTT	CASSLTEVRSNTEAFF
few	TRBV6-8	TRBJ1-4	.	TGTGCCAGCAGTAGTGCGGGGGAAAAACTGTTTTTT	CASSSAGEKLFF
medium-sized	TRBV11-3	TRBJ2-5	TRBD2	TGTGCCAGCAGCTTGCTTACTAGCGGAATTGGGACCCAGTACTTC	CASSLLTSGIGTQYF